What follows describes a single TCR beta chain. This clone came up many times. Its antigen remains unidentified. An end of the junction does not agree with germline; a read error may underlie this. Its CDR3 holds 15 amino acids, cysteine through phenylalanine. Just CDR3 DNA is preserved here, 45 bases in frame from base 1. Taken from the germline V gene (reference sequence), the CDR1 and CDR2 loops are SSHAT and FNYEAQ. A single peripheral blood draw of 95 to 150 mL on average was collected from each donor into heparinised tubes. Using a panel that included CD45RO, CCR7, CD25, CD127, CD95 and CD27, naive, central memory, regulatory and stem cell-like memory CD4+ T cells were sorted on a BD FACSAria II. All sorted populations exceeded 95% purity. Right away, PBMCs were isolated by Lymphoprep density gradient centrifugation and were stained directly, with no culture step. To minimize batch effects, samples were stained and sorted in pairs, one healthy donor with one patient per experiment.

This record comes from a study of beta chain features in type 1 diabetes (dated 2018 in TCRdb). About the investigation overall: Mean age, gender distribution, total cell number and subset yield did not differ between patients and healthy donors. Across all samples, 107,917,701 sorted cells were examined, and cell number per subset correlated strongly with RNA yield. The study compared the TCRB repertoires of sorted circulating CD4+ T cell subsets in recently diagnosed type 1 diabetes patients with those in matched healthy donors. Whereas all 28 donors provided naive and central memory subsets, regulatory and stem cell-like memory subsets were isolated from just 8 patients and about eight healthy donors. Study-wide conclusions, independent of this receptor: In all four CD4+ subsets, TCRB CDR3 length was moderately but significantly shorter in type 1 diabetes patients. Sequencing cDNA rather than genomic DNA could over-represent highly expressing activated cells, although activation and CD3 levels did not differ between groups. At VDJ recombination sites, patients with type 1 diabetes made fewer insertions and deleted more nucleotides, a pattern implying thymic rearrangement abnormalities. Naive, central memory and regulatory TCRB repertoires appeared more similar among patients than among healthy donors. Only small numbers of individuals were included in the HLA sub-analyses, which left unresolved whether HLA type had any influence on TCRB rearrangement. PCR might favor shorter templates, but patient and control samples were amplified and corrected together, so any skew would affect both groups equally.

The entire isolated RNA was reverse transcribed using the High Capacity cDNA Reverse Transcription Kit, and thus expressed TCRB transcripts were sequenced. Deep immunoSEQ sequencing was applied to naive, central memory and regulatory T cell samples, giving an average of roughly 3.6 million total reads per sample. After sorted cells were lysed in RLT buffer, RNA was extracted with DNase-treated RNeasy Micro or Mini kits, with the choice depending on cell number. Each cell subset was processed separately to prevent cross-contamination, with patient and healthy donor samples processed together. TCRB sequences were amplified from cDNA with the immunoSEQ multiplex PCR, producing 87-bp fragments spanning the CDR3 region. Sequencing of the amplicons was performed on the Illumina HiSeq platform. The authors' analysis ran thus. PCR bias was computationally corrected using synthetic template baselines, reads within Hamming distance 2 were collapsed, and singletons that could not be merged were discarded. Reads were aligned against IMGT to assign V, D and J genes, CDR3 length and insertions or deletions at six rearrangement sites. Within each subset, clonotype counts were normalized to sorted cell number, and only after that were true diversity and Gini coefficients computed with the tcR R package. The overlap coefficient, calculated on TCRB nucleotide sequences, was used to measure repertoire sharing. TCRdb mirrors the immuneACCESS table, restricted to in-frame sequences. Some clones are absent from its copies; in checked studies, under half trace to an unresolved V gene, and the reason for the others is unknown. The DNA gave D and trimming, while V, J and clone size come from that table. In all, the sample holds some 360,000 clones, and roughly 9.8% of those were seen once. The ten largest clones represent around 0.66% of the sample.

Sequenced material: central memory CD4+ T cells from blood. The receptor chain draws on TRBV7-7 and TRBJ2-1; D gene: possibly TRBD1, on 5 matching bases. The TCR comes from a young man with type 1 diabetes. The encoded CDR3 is CASSLDRLLNNEQFF. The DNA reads TGTGCTAGCAGCTTAGACAGACTCCTAAACAATGAGCAGTTCTTC.